This entry features one T cell receptor (beta chain) sequence. The entry originates in a study of human T cells and chemical hapten exposure. Overall study: The patch tests put 0.01% DPC on the skin of the upper back and were read 6 days later. Per-sample TCR yield variability stemmed mainly from small pooled library volume differences.

Trimming at V came to 8 bases and at J to 5 bases, leaving 14 bases not matched to a gene. The length of the CDR3 is 16 residues. Germline V CDR1 and CDR2: LGHDT, YNNKEL (reference sequence). TCRdb itself ran the RACE reads through MiXCR, one entry per CDR3 protein. Among 27,000 or so distinct CDR3 sequences, approximately 10% were seen once, and the ten largest hold 6.6%. As to time point: patch test 2, 6 weeks after DPC sensitization. The treatment: therapeutic diphenylcyclopropenone sensitization with weekly scalp DPC. The sequence was collected from a man between 25 and 39 years old with alopecia areata. Some clones in this sample may be carry-over from other donors' samples. V gene TRBV3-1 combines with J gene TRBJ2-1; the match to TRBD1 covers 8 bases. The sample here was whole blood, taken in connection with sensitization to the hapten diphenylcyclopropenone (DPC). DNA of the CDR3: TGTGCCAGCCTCCGTTCTGGACAGGGAATGAACAATGAGCAGTTCTTC. Translating it yields CASLRSGQGMNNEQFF.